This T cell receptor (beta chain) was sequenced in a study of beta chain features in type 1 diabetes. As for the study in general: Healthy donors and patients showed comparable age, gender and cell yields. Sorted cell examination encompassed approximately 110 million cells across all samples.

There are 17 residues in the CDR3. V trimming: 2 bases; J trimming: 2 bases; junction bases outside the gene matches: 6. Germline V gene data show CDR1 as LGHNA and CDR2 as YNFKEQ. Expressed TCRB transcripts were sequenced because the isolated RNA had all been reverse transcribed beforehand. Sequencing used immunoSEQ multiplex PCR; TCRdb keeps in-frame clones, though not all of them. The sample includes 620,000 or so clones, 15% to 17% of them seen just once. Study-wide results and caveats: Diminished insertions and augmented deletions at VDJ junctions characterized type 1 diabetes patients.

There are a few counts of this clone. Its target is not known. It was via CD45RO/CCR7/CD25/CD127/CD95/CD27 that CD4+ naive, central memory, regulatory and stem cell-like memory cells were sorted. This sequence originates from a young man in good health. The sequenced sample consisted of naive CD4+ T cells from blood. The chain links TRBV4-2 to TRBJ2-4; 10 nucleotides line up with TRBD1. The CDR3 loop reads CASSQHRQGASKNIQYF. In DNA form, the CDR3 reads TGTGCCAGCAGCCAACATCGACAGGGGGCGTCCAAAAACATTCAGTACTTC.